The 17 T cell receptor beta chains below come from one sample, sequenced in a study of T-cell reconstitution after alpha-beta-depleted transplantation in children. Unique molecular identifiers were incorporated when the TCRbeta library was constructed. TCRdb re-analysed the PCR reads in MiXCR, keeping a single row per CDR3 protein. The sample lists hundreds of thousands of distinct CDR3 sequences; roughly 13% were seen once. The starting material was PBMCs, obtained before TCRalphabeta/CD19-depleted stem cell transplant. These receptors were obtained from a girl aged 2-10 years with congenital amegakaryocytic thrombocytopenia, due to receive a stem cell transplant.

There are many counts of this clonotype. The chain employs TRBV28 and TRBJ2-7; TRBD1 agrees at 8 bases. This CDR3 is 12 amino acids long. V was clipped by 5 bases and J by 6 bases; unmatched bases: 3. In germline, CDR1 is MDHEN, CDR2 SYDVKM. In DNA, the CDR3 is TGTGCCAGCAGTCGGACAGGGACCGAGCAGTACTTC. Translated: CASSRTGTEQYF.

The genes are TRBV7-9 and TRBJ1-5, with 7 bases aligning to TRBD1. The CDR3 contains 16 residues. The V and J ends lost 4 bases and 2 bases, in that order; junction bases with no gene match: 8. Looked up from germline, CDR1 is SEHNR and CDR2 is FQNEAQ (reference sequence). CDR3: CASSSAGGVGNQPQHF. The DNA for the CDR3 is TGTGCCAGCAGCTCCGCAGGGGGGGTCGGCAATCAGCCCCAGCATTTT. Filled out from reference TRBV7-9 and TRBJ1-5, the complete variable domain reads DTGVSQNPRHKITKRGQNVTFRCDPISEHNRLYWYRQTLGQGPEFLTYFQNEAQLEKSRLLSDRFSAERPKGSFSTLEIQRTEQGDSAMYLCASSSAGGVGNQPQHFGDGTRLSIL.

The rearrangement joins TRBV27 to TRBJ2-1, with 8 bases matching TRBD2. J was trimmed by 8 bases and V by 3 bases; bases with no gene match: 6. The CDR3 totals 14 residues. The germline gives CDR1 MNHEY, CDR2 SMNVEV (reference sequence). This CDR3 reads CASSLAGGWDEQFF. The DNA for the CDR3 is TGTGCCAGCAGTTTGGCGGGAGGCTGGGATGAGCAGTTCTTC.

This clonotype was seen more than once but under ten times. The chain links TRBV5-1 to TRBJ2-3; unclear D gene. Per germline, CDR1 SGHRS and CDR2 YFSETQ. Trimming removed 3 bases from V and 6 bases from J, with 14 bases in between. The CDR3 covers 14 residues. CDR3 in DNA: TGCGCCAGCAGCTCCGCCTCGAGTTGGGATACGCAGTATTTT. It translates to CASSSASSWDTQYF.

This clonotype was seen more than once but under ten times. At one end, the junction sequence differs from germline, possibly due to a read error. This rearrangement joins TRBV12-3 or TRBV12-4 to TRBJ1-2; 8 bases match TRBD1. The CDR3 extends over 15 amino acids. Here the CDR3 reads CASSLEPGGGSGYTF. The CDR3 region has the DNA TGTGCCAGCAGCTTAGAGCCAGGGGGCGGCTCTGGCTACACCTTC.

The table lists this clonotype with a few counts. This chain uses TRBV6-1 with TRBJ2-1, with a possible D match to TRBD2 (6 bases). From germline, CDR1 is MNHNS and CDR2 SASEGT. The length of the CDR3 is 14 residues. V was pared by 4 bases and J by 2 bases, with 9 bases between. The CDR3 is CASSAQRAYNEQFF. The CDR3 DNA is TGTGCCAGCAGTGCTCAGCGGGCCTACAATGAGCAGTTCTTC.

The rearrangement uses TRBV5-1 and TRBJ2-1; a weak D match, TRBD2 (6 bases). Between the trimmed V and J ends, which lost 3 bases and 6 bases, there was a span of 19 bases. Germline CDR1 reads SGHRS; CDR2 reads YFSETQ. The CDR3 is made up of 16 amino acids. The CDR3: CASSWGLSLGVNEQFF. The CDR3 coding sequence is TGCGCCAGCAGCTGGGGACTCTCCCTCGGGGTCAATGAGCAGTTCTTC.

The CDR3 nucleotides read TGTGCCAGCAGTTTTCCCGAGGACAAGACGCAGTATTTT. This translates into CASSFPEDKTQYF. The J gene is TRBJ2-3, the V gene TRBV28, with D perhaps matching TRBD1 (5 bases). The CDR3 contains 13 residues. Deletions cut 3 bases from V and 9 bases from J, with 13 bases between. Germline-derived CDR1 and CDR2 are MDHEN and SYDVKM.

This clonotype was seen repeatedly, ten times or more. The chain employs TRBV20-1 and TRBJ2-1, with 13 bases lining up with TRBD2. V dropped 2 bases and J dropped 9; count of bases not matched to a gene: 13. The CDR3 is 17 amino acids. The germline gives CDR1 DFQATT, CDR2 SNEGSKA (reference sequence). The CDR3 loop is CSARSLEWTSGRFEQFF. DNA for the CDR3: TGCAGTGCTAGAAGCCTAGAATGGACTAGCGGGAGATTTGAGCAGTTCTTC.

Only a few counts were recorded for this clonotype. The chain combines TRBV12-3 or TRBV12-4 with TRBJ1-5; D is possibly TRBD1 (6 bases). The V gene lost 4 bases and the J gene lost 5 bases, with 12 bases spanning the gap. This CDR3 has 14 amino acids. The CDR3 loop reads CASSSDRSHQPQHF. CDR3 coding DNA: TGTGCCAGCAGTTCCGACAGGAGCCATCAGCCCCAGCATTTT.

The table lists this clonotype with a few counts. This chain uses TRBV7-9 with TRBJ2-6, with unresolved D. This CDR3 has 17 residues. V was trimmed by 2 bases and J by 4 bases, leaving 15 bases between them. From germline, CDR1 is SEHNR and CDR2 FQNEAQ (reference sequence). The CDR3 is CASSLLYSASGANVLTF. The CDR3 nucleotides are TGTGCCAGCAGCTTACTATACTCCGCTTCGGGGGCCAACGTCCTGACTTTC.

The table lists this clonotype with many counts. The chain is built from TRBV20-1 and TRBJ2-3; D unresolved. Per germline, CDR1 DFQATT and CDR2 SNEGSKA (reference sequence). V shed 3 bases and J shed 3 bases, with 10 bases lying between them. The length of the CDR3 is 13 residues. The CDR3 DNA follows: TGCAGTGCTAGTTCTTTAGCAACAGATACGCAGTATTTT. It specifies CSASSLATDTQYF.

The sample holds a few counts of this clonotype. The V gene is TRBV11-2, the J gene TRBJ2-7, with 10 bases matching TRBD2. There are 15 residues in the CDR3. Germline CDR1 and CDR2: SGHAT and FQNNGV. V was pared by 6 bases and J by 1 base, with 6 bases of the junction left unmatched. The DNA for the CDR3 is TGTGCCAGCAGTTCGGGACTAGCGCATTCCTACGAGCAGTACTTC. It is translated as CASSSGLAHSYEQYF.

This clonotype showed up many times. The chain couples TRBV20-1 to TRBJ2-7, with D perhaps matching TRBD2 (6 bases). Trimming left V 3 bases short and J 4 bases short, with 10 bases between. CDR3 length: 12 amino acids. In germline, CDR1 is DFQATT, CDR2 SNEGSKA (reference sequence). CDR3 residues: CSASGSNYEQYF. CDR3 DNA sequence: TGCAGTGCTAGCGGGAGCAATTACGAGCAGTACTTC.

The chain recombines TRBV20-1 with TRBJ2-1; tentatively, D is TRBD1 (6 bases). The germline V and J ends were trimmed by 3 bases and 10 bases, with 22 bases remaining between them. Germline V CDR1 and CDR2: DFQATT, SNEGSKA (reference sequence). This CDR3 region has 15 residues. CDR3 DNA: TGCAGTGCTAGGTCCCAGGCGATGGGGGCACGGGAGCAGTTCTTC. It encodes CSARSQAMGAREQFF.

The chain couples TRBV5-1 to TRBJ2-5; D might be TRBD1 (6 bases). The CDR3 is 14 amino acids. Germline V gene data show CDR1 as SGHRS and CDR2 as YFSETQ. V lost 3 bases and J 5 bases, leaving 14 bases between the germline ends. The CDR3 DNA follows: TGCGCCAGCAGCTGGACAGTACCCTACGAGACCCAGTACTTC. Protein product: CASSWTVPYETQYF.

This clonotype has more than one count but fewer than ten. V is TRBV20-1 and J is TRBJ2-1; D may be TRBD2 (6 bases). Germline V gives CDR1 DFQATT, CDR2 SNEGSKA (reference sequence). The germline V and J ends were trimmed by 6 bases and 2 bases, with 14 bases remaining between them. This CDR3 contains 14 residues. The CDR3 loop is CSALWAGPYNEQFF. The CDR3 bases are TGCAGTGCCCTCTGGGCGGGGCCCTACAATGAGCAGTTCTTC.